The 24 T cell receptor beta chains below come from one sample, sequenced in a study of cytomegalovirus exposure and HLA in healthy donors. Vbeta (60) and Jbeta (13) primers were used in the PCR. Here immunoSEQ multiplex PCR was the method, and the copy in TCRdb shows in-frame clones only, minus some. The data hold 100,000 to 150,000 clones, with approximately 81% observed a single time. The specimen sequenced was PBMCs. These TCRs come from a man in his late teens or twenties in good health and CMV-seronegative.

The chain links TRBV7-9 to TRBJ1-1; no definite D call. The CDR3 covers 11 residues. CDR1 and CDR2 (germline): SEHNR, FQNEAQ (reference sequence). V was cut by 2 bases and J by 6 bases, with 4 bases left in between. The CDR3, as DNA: TGTGCCAGCAGCTTACCCTCTGAAGCTTTCTTT. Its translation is CASSLPSEAFF.

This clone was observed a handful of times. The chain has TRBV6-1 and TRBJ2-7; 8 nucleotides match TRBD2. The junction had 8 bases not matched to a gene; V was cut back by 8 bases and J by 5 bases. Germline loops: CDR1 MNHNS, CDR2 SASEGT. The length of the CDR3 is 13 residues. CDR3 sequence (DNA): TGTGCCAGCTTCAAGCGGGGGTGGGACGAGCAGTACTTC. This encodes CASFKRGWDEQYF.

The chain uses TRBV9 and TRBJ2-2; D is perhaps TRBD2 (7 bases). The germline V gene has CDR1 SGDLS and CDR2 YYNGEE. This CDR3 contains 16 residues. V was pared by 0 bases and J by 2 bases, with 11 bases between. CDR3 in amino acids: CASSVDAGANTGELFF. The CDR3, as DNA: TGTGCCAGCAGCGTAGATGCGGGGGCCAACACCGGGGAGCTGTTTTTT.

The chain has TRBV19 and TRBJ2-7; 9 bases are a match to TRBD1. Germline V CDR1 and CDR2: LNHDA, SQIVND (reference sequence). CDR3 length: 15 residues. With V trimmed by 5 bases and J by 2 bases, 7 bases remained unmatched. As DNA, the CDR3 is TGTGCCAGTAGTCCTACAGGGGGCATGGCCTACGAGCAGTACTTC. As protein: CASSPTGGMAYEQYF.

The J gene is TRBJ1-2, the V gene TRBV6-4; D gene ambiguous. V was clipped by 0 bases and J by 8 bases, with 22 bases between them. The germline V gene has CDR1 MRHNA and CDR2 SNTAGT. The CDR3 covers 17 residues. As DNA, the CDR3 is TGTGCCAGCAGTGACTCGAATATTGATGGTGGAGGCAGAGGCTACACCTTC. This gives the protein CASSDSNIDGGGRGYTF.

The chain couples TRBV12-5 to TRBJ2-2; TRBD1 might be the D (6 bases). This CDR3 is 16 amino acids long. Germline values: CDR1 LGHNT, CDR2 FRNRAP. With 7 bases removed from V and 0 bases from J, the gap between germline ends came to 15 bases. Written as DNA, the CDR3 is TGTGCTAGTGCCAAACCCAGGGGAACGAACACCGGGGAGCTGTTTTTT. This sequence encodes CASAKPRGTNTGELFF. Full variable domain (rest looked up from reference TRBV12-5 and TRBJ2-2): DARVTQTPRHKVTEMGQEVTMRCQPILGHNTVFWYRQTMMQGLELLAYFRNRAPLDDSGMPKDRFSAEMPDATLATLKIQPSEPRDSAVYFCASAKPRGTNTGELFFGEGSRLTVL.

CDR3 in DNA: TGTGCCAGCAGTACGGACAGTTCCCGGTCGGGTTCACCCCTCCACTTT. It codes for CASSTDSSRSGSPLHF. The chain combines TRBV2 with TRBJ1-6; weak D call: TRBD1 (6 bases). CDR1 is SNHLY, CDR2 FYNNEI, per germline. Trimming cost V 5 bases and J 9 bases, with 20 bases left between them. The CDR3 has 16 residues.

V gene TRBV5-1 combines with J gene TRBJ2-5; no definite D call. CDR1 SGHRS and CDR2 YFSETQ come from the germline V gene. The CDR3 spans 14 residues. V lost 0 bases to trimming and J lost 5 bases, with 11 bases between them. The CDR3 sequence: CASSLGADSETQYF. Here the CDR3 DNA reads TGCGCCAGCAGCTTGGGGGCAGATTCGGAGACCCAGTACTTC. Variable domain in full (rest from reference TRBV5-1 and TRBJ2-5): KAGVTQTPRYLIKTRGQQVTLSCSPISGHRSVSWYQQTPGQGLQFLFEYFSETQRNKGNFPGRFSGRQFSNSRSEMNVSTLELGDSALYLCASSLGADSETQYFGPGTRLLVL.

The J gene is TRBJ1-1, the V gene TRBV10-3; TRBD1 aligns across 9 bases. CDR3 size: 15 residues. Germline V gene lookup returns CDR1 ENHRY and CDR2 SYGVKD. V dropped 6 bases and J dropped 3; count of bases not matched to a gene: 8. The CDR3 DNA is TGTGCCATCAGCCTCACAGGGGGCGGGGACACTGAAGCTTTCTTT. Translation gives CAISLTGGGDTEAFF.

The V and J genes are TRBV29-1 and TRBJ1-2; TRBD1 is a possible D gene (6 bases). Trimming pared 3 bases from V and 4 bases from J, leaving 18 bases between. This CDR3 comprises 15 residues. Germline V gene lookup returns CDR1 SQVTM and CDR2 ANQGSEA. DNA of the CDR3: TGCAGCGTTGAGGGGCCTGAAAGGGGGATCTATGGCTACACCTTC. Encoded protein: CSVEGPERGIYGYTF.

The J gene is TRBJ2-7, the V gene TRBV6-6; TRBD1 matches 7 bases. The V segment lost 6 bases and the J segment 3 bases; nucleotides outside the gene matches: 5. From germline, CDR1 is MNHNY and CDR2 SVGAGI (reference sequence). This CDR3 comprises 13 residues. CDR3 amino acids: CASSSGTDYEQYF. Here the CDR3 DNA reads TGTGCCAGCAGCTCCGGGACAGACTACGAGCAGTACTTC.

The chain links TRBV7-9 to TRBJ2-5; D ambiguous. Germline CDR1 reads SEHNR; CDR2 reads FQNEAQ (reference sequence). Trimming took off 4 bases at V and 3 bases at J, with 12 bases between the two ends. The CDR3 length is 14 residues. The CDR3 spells CASSSLWAKETQYF. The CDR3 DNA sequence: TGTGCCAGCAGCTCCCTATGGGCCAAAGAGACCCAGTACTTC.

CDR3 region: CASSSVYGYTF. In DNA form, the CDR3 reads TGTGCCAGCAGCTCCGTCTATGGCTACACCTTC. The chain links TRBV5-4 to TRBJ1-2; no definite D call. V lost 3 bases to trimming and J lost 4 bases, with 4 bases between them. Germline V gene sequence: CDR1 SGHNT, CDR2 YYREEE (reference sequence). The CDR3 is 11 residues long.

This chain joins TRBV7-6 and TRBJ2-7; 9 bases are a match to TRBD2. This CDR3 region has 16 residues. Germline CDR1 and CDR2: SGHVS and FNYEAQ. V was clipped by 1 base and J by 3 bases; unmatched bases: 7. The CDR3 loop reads CASSLGGRGGNYEQYF. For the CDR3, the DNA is TGTGCCAGCAGCTTAGGAGGGCGGGGGGGGAACTACGAGCAGTACTTC.

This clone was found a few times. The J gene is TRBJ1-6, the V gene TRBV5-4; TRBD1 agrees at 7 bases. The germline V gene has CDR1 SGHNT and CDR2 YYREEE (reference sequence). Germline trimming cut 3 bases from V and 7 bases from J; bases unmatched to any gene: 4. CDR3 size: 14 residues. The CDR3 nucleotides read TGTGCCAGCAGCTCGGGACAGCAAAATTCACCCCTCCACTTT. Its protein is CASSSGQQNSPLHF.

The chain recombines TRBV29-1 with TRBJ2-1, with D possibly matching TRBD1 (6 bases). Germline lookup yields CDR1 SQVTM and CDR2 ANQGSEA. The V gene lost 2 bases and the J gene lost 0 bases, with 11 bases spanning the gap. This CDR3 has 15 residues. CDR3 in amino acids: CSVEPDSSSYNEQFF. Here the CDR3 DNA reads TGCAGCGTTGAACCGGACAGTAGCTCCTACAATGAGCAGTTCTTC.

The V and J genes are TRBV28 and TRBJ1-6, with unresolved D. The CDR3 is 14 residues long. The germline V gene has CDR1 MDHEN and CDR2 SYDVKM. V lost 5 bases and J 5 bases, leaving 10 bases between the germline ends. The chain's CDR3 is CASSLSVNNSPLHF. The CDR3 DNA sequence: TGTGCCAGCAGTCTCTCCGTTAATAATTCACCCCTCCACTTT.

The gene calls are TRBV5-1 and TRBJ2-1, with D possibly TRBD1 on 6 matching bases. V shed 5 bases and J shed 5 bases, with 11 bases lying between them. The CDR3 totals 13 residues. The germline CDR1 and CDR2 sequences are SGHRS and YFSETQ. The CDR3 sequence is CASSGPGDNEQFF. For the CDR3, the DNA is TGCGCCAGCAGTGGTCCAGGGGACAATGAGCAGTTCTTC.

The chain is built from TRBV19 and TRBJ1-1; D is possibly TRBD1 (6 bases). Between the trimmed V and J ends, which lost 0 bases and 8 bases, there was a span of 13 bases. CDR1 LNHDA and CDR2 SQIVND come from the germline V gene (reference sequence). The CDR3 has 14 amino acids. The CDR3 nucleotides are TGTGCCAGTAGTATAGACCCAACAGGGACGGAAGCTTTCTTT. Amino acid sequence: CASSIDPTGTEAFF.

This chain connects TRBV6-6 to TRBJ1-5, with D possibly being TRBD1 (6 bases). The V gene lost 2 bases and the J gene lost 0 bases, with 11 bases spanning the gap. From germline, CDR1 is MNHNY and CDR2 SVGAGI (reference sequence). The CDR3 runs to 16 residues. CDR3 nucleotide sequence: TGTGCCAGCAGTTACGCGAACAGGGATAGCAATCAGCCCCAGCATTTT. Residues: CASSYANRDSNQPQHF.

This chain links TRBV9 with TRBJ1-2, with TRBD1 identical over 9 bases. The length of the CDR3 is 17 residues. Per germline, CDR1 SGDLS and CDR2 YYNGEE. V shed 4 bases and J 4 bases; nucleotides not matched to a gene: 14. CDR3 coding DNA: TGTGCCAGCAGCCGCCGGACAGGGGAGCCCCGGTCCTATGGCTACACCTTC. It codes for CASSRRTGEPRSYGYTF.

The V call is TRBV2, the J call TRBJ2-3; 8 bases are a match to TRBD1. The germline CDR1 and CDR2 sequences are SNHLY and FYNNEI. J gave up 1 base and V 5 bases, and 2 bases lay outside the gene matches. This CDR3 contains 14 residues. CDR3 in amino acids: CASSNRGGTDTQYF. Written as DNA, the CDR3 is TGTGCCAGCAGTAACAGGGGGGGCACAGATACGCAGTATTTT.

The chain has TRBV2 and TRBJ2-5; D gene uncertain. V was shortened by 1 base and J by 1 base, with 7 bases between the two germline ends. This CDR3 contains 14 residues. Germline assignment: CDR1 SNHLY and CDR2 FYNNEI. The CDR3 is CASSEGALQETQYF. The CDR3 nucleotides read TGTGCCAGCAGTGAAGGGGCCCTCCAAGAGACCCAGTACTTC.

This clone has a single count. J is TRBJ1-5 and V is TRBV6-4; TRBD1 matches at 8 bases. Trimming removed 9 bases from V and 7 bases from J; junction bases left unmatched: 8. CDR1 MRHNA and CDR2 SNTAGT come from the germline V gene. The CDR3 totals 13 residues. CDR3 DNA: TGTGCCAGAGGGACAGGAGAAGACCAGCCCCAGCATTTT. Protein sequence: CARGTGEDQPQHF.